This T cell receptor (beta chain) was documented in a study of cytomegalovirus exposure and HLA in healthy donors. This CDR3 region has 19 residues. The V gene's germline CDR1 is MDHEN and CDR2 SYDVKM. With 4 bases clipped from V and 3 bases from J, the junction kept 19 bases outside the gene matches. This table comes from immunoSEQ multiplex PCR, and its TCRdb copy is limited to in-frame clones, with some not included. Here the sample spans some 120,000 clones, over 90% being singletons. The receptor's source is a woman under 30 in good health and CMV-seronegative. Sample: PBMCs. The chain employs TRBV28 and TRBJ2-7, with TRBD1 matching over 9 bases. CDR3 region: CASSSPQGAVQGKYYEQYF. For the CDR3, the DNA is TGTGCCAGCAGTTCCCCACAGGGGGCTGTCCAAGGGAAGTACTACGAGCAGTACTTC.